This TCR beta chain was captured by sequencing in a study of graft-versus-host responses after intestinal transplantation. Overall study results and limits: Analysis identified GvH clones in recipient marrow, with some appearing first in ileum or blood. Subjects displaying graft-donor T cell macrochimerism possessed elevated graft-versus-host to host-versus-graft clonal ratios inside allografts.

Generated by immunoSEQ multiplex PCR, the TCRdb table keeps only in-frame clones and is missing some. The data show 100,000 or so clones, roughly nine tenths seen once. Details on this clone: As yet, its antigen is unknown.

The germline V gene has CDR1 MGHRA and CDR2 YSYEKL. This CDR3 spans 17 amino acids. Trimming cost V 0 bases and J 0 bases; bases outside gene matches: 3. The receptor's source is a human donor who received an intestinal transplant. V gene TRBV4-1 combines with J gene TRBJ1-1; TRBD1 agrees at 11 bases. The sequenced sample was unstimulated CD4+ T cells sorted from spleen or lymph node cells, obtained before intestinal transplant. This CDR3 is CASSQEGDRGLNTEAFF. Written as DNA, the CDR3 is TGCGCCAGCAGCCAAGAGGGGGACAGGGGGTTGAACACTGAAGCTTTCTTT.